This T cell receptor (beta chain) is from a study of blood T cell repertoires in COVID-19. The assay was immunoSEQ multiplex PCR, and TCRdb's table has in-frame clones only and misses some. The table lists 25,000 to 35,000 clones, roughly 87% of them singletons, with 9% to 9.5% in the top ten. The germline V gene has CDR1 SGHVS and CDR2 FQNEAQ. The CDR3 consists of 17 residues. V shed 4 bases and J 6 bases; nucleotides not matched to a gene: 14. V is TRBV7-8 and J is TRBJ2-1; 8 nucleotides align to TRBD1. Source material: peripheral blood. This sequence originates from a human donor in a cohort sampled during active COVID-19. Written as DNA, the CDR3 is TGTGCCAGCAGCTCCGGACAGGGAGGAGGTGTTGGCAATGAGCAGTTCTTC. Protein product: CASSSGQGGGVGNEQFF.